The clone carrying this T cell receptor (beta chain) was detected only once. Its cognate antigen is unknown. This sample's time point: cycle 4 day 1 (C4D1), after 5 to 7 weeks of nivolumab. Every patient relapsed after autologous stem cell transplantation, and brentuximab vedotin exposure varied. The study purified CD4+ T cells from thawed PBMCs using magnetic negative selection. Complete response, partial response or progressive disease was each patient's best response. This record belongs to a study of PD-1 blockade in classical Hodgkin lymphoma. Study-wide context: Patients were given intravenous nivolumab, 3 mg/kg, every 2 weeks.

Sequencing was performed with immunoSEQ multiplex PCR; in TCRdb, only in-frame clones are kept and a portion is missing. The sample lists approximately 22,000 clones; 72% were seen once. The CDR3 has 17 residues. The V and J ends lost 1 base and 3 bases, in that order; junction bases with no gene match: 7. Germline CDR1 KGHSY, CDR2 FQNENV. General observations from the study: TCR diversity rose significantly by C4D1 in CD4+ but not CD8+ cells. Possibly reflecting disease activity or prior therapy, repertoire differences have causes that remain undefined.

Specimen: CD4+ T cells from blood, collected before the fourth cycle of nivolumab. The source of this sequence is a human donor with classical Hodgkin lymphoma. The V and J genes are TRBV16 and TRBJ2-3; 10 bases agree with TRBD1. The CDR3 DNA is TGTGCCAGCAGCCAATGGTGGCCGGGACAGGGGACAGATACGCAGTATTTT. It yields the protein CASSQWWPGQGTDTQYF. The whole variable domain, filled in from reference TRBV16 and TRBJ2-3, reads GEEVAQTPKHLVRGEGQKAKLYCAPIKGHSYVFWYQQVLKNEFKFLISFQNENVFDETGMPKERFSAKCLPNSPCSLEIQATKLEDSAVYFCASSQWWPGQGTDTQYFGPGTRLTVL.